This passage covers 23 T cell receptor beta chains from one sample sequenced in a study of T cells in women clearing cervical HPV infection. Data came from immunoSEQ multiplex PCR; TCRdb stores just in-frame clones and leaves some out. This repertoire includes around 31,000 clones. Sequencing input: blood buffy coat. The receptors here all came from a woman aged 18 to 75 with a cervical HPV16 infection that either progressed to CIN3+ or cleared (not recorded which).

As concerns this clone: Read coverage stops 3 residues before the CDR3 terminus; the germline J gene supplies the remainder. The gene calls are TRBV6-4 and TRBJ1-6; tentative D call: TRBD1 (5 bases). V was pared by 0 bases and J by 6 bases, with 9 bases between. The CDR3 loop spans 15 amino acids. Per germline, CDR1 MRHNA and CDR2 SNTAGT. Incomplete CDR3 DNA: TGTGCCAGCAGTGACTCCCCAGGGAGTAATTCACCC. It translates to CASSDSPGSNSP. The CDR3 in full is CASSDSPGSNSPLHF.

A remark on this clone: The read falls 3 residues short of the CDR3 end, and the missing part is taken from the germline J gene. This sequence joins TRBV5-1 and TRBJ2-5; 15 positions agree with TRBD2. The CDR3 runs to 14 residues. J gave up 6 bases and V 5 bases, and 2 bases lay outside the gene matches. CDR1 and CDR2 (germline): SGHRS, YFSETQ. CDR3 amino acids: CASRGTSGGQTQYF. The part of the CDR3 DNA that was read is TGCGCCAGCAGGGGGACTAGCGGGGGGCAGACC.

A note on this clone: The CDR3 end falls 3 residues outside the read, so it is completed with the germline J gene. The V and J genes are TRBV6-2 or TRBV6-3 and TRBJ2-2, with 8 bases matching TRBD1. The V gene's germline CDR1 is MNHEY and CDR2 SVGEGT. The CDR3 has 15 residues. With 6 bases clipped from V and 1 base from J, the junction kept 4 bases outside the gene matches. The CDR3 region is CASRWTGRNTGELFF. The sequenced CDR3 bases are TGTGCCAGCAGATGGACAGGGAGGAACACCGGGGAG.

About this clone itself: The read ends 3 residues before the CDR3 terminus; that terminus is restored from the germline J gene. This rearrangement joins TRBV19 to TRBJ1-5; TRBD1 might be the D (5 bases). The CDR3 is made up of 14 amino acids. The V end was cut by 5 bases, the J end by 3 bases, with 11 bases between. Germline V CDR1 and CDR2: LNHDA, SQIVND (reference sequence). The covered CDR3 bases are TGTGCCAGTAGTCTGGGACTGCCCAATCAGCCC. Translating it yields CASSLGLPNQP. The CDR3 in its entirety is CASSLGLPNQPQHF. Full variable domain (missing parts from reference TRBV19 and TRBJ1-5): DGGITQSPKYLFRKEGQNVTLSCEQNLNHDAMYWYRQDPGQGLRLIYYSQIVNDFQKGDIAEGYSVSREKKESFPLTVTSAQKNPTAFYLCASSLGLPNQPQHFGDGTRLSIL.

Turning to this clone: The read stops 3 residues short of the end of the CDR3; the missing end is completed from the germline J gene. The chain joins TRBV5-6 to TRBJ2-3, with 8 bases aligning to TRBD2. Germline CDR1 and CDR2: SGHDT and YYEEEE. The CDR3 sequence is 12 residues long. The V gene end was trimmed by 7 bases and the J gene end by 5 bases; junction bases not matched to a gene: 3. The CDR3 loop reads CASGTRGDTQYF. The CDR3 DNA, read in part, is TGTGCCAGCGGGACTAGAGGAGATACG.

To note about this clone: Read sequence stops 3 residues before the CDR3 end, and the germline J gene provides the missing end. This chain uses TRBV12-5 with TRBJ1-2; 7 bases are a match to TRBD1. Germline CDR1 and CDR2: LGHNT and FRNRAP. V lost 3 bases and J lost 7; bases outside the gene matches: 8. The CDR3 contains 14 residues. The sequenced CDR3 bases are TGTGCTAGTGGTTTTGGGACAGACTTCTCTGGC. It specifies CASGFGTDFSG. The whole CDR3 region reads CASGFGTDFSGYTF.

In terms of frequency, this clone is medium-sized (0.01 to 0.1%). From the germline J gene comes the end of the CDR3, since the read stops 3 residues before it. The V and J genes are TRBV29-1 and TRBJ2-4; 8 bases line up with TRBD1. The length of the CDR3 is 12 residues. The J segment lost 5 bases and the V segment lost 8 bases, leaving 5 bases of the junction unmatched. Germline CDR1 and CDR2: SQVTM and ANQGSEA. CDR3 sequence: CSYRGAQNIQYF. The part of the CDR3 DNA that was read is TGCAGCTACAGGGGGGCACAAAACATT.

Points on this clone: The CDR3 goes on 3 residues after the read ends, and that part is filled in from the germline J gene. The chain has TRBV20-1 and TRBJ2-1; 13 bases agree with TRBD2. Germline V lookup: CDR1 DFQATT, CDR2 SNEGSKA (reference sequence). CDR3 length: 14 residues. V trimming: 7 bases; J trimming: 7 bases; junction bases outside the gene matches: 7. The DNA read from the CDR3 is TGCAGTGGAAGACTAGCGGGGGGTAGTAATGAG. Translation: CSGRLAGGSNE. The whole CDR3 protein is CSGRLAGGSNEQFF.

The CDR3 spells CASSPGAGRNEQYF. CDR3 DNA, as far as it was read: TGTGCCAGCTCACCAGGAGCGGGCCGGAACGAG. The chain employs TRBV18 and TRBJ2-7, with D possibly TRBD2 on 6 matching bases. The DNA ends 3 residues before the CDR3 does, and the rest of the CDR3 is filled in from the germline J gene. Germline V gene data show CDR1 as KGHSH and CDR2 as LQKENI. CDR3 size: 14 residues. V dropped 2 bases and J dropped 5 bases, with 13 bases sitting between them.

Turning to this clone: The CDR3 end is not reached by the read, which stops 3 residues before it; the germline J gene fills it in. The rearrangement links TRBV5-1 to TRBJ1-6, with D hard to call. The germline gives CDR1 SGHRS, CDR2 YFSETQ. CDR3 length: 13 amino acids. CDR3 DNA, as far as it was read: TGCGCCAGCAAAGGAGCGGACGATACCCCC. Translated: CASKGADDTP. The complete CDR3 protein is CASKGADDTPLHF.

About this clone: The read finishes 3 residues shy of the CDR3 end, and the germline J gene is used to complete it. The chain joins TRBV5-4 to TRBJ1-2; D is uncertain. This CDR3 comprises 13 residues. Germline V gene data show CDR1 as SGHNT and CDR2 as YYREEE (reference sequence). V gave up 0 bases and J gave up 7 bases, with 10 bases separating them. CDR3 region: CASSLDEPGGYTF. The CDR3 bases that were read are TGTGCCAGCAGCTTGGACGAGCCCGGTGGC. Complete variable domain (other parts from reference TRBV5-4 and TRBJ1-2): ETGVTQSPTHLIKTRGQQVTLRCSSQSGHNTVSWYQQALGQGPQFIFQYYREEENGRGNFPPRFSGLQFPNYSSELNVNALELDDSALYLCASSLDEPGGYTFGSGTRLTVV.

Comments on this clone: The read halts 3 residues ahead of the CDR3 end, with the missing end drawn from the germline J gene. The genes are TRBV5-4 and TRBJ1-2; 7 nucleotides align to TRBD1. The V gene end was trimmed by 4 bases and the J gene end by 5 bases; junction bases not matched to a gene: 5. There are 13 residues in the CDR3. Germline lookup yields CDR1 SGHNT and CDR2 YYREEE (reference sequence). The sequenced CDR3 bases are TGTGCCAGCAGCCGACAGGGATCTTATGGC. Its protein is CASSRQGSYG. Given in full, the CDR3 is CASSRQGSYGYTF.

With respect to this clone: The read ends 3 residues shy of where the CDR3 ends; the end is completed using the germline J gene. The rearrangement uses TRBV10-3 and TRBJ2-2, with D perhaps TRBD1 or TRBD2 (5 bases each). Per germline, CDR1 ENHRY and CDR2 SYGVKD. The CDR3 runs to 16 residues. CDR3 region: CAIGGLFPSGANVLFF. Incomplete CDR3 DNA: TGTGCCATCGGAGGCCTCTTCCCCTCTGGGGCCAACGTG.

In the case of this clone: The CDR3 extends 3 residues past the end of the read, so its final part is completed from the germline J gene. The chain employs TRBV20-1 and TRBJ2-1, with D possibly matching TRBD1 (7 bases). The CDR3 sequence is 12 residues long. Trimming shortened V by 6 bases and J by 9 bases, and 15 bases separated the two germline ends. Germline CDR1 DFQATT, CDR2 SNEGSKA (reference sequence). Incomplete CDR3 DNA: TGCAGTGCCACCCAGGGGGGTAGTGAG. Protein product: CSATQGGSE. The full CDR3 protein is CSATQGGSEQFF.

Turning to this clone: The missing CDR3 end, 3 residues past where the read stops, is filled in from the germline J gene. This chain connects TRBV20-1 to TRBJ2-3; 9 bases fit TRBD2. The CDR3 is 14 residues long. Per the germline V gene, CDR1 is DFQATT and CDR2 is SNEGSKA (reference sequence). With 3 bases clipped from V and 6 bases from J, the junction kept 7 bases outside the gene matches. The CDR3 sequence: CSARDSGGRDTQYF. The sequenced CDR3 bases are TGCAGTGCTAGGGACAGCGGGGGGAGGGATACG.

Turning to this clone: The read gets to within 3 residues of the CDR3 end, and the germline J gene fills in the rest. The genes are TRBV27 and TRBJ2-3; 10 bases match TRBD1. There are 15 residues in the CDR3. J lost 3 bases, V lost 6 bases, and 6 bases had no gene match. Germline values: CDR1 MNHEY, CDR2 SMNVEV (reference sequence). The sequenced part of the CDR3 DNA is TGTGCCAGCAGCCGGACAGGGGGAAATACAGATACG. It yields the protein CASSRTGGNTDT. The full CDR3 protein reads CASSRTGGNTDTQYF.

Comments on this clone: The read terminates 3 residues before the CDR3 end, so the remaining end is supplied by the germline J gene. The chain combines TRBV19 with TRBJ2-2, with D tentatively TRBD1 (5 bases). The CDR3 is 14 amino acids. Germline CDR1 LNHDA, CDR2 SQIVND (reference sequence). CDR3 protein: CASSIRAENSPLFF. CDR3 bases read: TGTGCCAGTAGTATCAGGGCGGAGAATTCACCG.

Concerning this clone: The DNA ends 3 residues before the CDR3 does, and the rest of the CDR3 is filled in from the germline J gene. The chain uses TRBV30 and TRBJ1-5; D perhaps matches TRBD1 (6 bases). Germline V CDR1 and CDR2: GTSNPN, SVGIG (reference sequence). The V and J ends lost 1 base and 5 bases respectively, with 9 bases between them. CDR3 size: 13 residues. CDR3 DNA (partial): TGTGCCTGGAGTGAACAGGGCGATCAGCCC. Translating it yields CAWSEQGDQP. The complete CDR3 reads CAWSEQGDQPQHF.

As to this clone: Read coverage stops 3 residues before the CDR3 terminus; the germline J gene supplies the remainder. This chain links TRBV7-8 with TRBJ2-3, with TRBD2 as a possible D gene (5 bases). Germline V gene lookup returns CDR1 SGHVS and CDR2 FQNEAQ. This CDR3 region has 14 residues. CDR3: CASSRRRLPETQYF. The sequenced part of the CDR3 DNA is TGTGCCAGCAGCAGGAGGAGACTACCGGAGACG.

As regards this clone: The DNA ends 3 residues before the CDR3 does, and the rest of the CDR3 is filled in from the germline J gene. The gene calls are TRBV20-1 and TRBJ2-2; 10 bases are shared with TRBD2. The CDR3 has 15 amino acids. The germline gives CDR1 DFQATT, CDR2 SNEGSKA (reference sequence). With 5 bases clipped from V and 3 bases from J, the junction kept 6 bases outside the gene matches. The CDR3 reads CSAVSGGADTGELFF. Partial CDR3 DNA: TGCAGTGCTGTCAGCGGGGGGGCGGACACCGGGGAG.

Concerning this clone: The CDR3 end lies 3 residues beyond the end of the read and is filled in from the germline J gene. This sequence joins TRBV19 and TRBJ2-7, with a tentative D call TRBD1 (7 bases). V lost 6 bases and J lost 6, with 15 bases in between. The germline gives CDR1 LNHDA, CDR2 SQIVND (reference sequence). CDR3 length: 13 residues. CDR3 bases read: TGTGCCAGTAGGGAGCAGGGGGAGGTCGAG. Encoded protein: CASREQGEVE. The CDR3 in full is CASREQGEVEQYF.

Concerning this clone itself: The CDR3 end lies 3 residues beyond the end of the read and is filled in from the germline J gene. The chain joins TRBV29-1 to TRBJ1-1; no clear D. Between the trimmed V and J ends, which lost 3 bases and 7 bases, there was a span of 9 bases. This CDR3 is 11 amino acids long. Germline lookup yields CDR1 SQVTM and CDR2 ANQGSEA. This CDR3 reads CSVEAGGEAFF. Partial CDR3 DNA: TGCAGCGTTGAGGCGGGCGGTGAA.

Points on this clone: The read terminates 3 residues before the CDR3 end, so the remaining end is supplied by the germline J gene. The V and J genes are TRBV2 and TRBJ1-5; TRBD1 aligns across 9 bases. V dropped 5 bases and J dropped 6; count of bases not matched to a gene: 8. This CDR3 is built from 15 residues. Germline CDR1 SNHLY, CDR2 FYNNEI. The CDR3 DNA, read in part, is TGTGCCAGCAGTAGGGACAGGGTTTTTAGTCAGCCC. This codes for CASSRDRVFSQP. The full CDR3 sequence reads CASSRDRVFSQPQHF.